The T cell receptor (beta chain) under discussion was sequenced for a study of naive and memory T cell subsets. This clonotype was seen repeatedly, ten times or more. Its target is not known. Losses at the gene ends were 7 bases for V and 3 bases for J; bases not matched to a gene: 12. The CDR3 loop spans 16 amino acids. Study-wide findings and caveats: Delayed type IV hypersensitivity infiltration was taken to explain higher tuberculin-site TCR counts.

The SP2 primer and nested alpha and beta constant region primers amplified ligated cDNA in four rounds. A single record per CDR3 protein comes from TCRdb applying MiXCR to the UMI-ligation and nested PCR reads. This sample has tens of thousands of distinct CDR3 sequences, with about 11% found just once. Noted treatment: skin biopsy from PPD injection site in Mantoux-positive individual. A UMI-containing oligonucleotide was joined by 3' ligation to the TCR cDNA template. Biopsied sites were PPD injections in people with a positive Mantoux test. Input was about 1 to 1,100 ng of DNase-treated total RNA without cell sorting.

The clonotype originates from an adult in good health. The J gene is TRBJ2-1, the V gene TRBV12-3 or TRBV12-4; TRBD1 matches 7 bases. Sequencing was performed on skin, taken from a tuberculin skin test site. The CDR3, as DNA: TGTGCCAGCAATGCCCTCGGACAGGATCTCTACAATGAGCAGTTCTTC. Its protein product is CASNALGQDLYNEQFF.